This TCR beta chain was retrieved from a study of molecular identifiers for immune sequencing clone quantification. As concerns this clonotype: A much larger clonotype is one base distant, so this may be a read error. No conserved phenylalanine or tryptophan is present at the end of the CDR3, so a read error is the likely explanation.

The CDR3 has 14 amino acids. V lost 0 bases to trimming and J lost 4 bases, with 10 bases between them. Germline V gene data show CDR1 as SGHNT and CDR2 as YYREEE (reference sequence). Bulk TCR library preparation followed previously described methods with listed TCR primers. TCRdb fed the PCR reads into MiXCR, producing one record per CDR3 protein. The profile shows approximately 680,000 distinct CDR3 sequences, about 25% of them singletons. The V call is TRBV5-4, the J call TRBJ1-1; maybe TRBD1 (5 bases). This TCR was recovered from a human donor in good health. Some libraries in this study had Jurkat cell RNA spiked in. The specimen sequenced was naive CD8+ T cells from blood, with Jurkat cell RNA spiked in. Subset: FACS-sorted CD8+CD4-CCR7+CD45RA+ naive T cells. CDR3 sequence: CASSLGGAGTEAFL. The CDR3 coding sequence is TGTGCCAGCAGCTTGGGCGGGGCAGGCACTGAAGCTTTCCTT.